The clone carrying this T cell receptor beta chain showed up just once. The record originates from a study of blood T cell repertoires in COVID-19. Study overall: The cDNA or gDNA used as material had been derived from T cells, B-cell-depleted T cells, or PBMCs.

This study enrolled people aged about 18 to 95 from around 26 US geographic areas. Cohorts were based on clinical histories the participants reported. Germline V CDR1 and CDR2: MNHEY, SVGEGT. V lost 0 bases and J 8 bases, leaving 16 bases between the germline ends. This CDR3 is 15 amino acids long. Generated by immunoSEQ multiplex PCR, the TCRdb table keeps only in-frame clones and is missing some. The table records 200,000 or so clones, 86% of them present only once. The TCR originated in a woman aged 40 to 49 with acute COVID-19. The sample taken for sequencing was PBMCs or T cells enriched from blood (not recorded which). This sequence joins TRBV6-2 or TRBV6-3 and TRBJ1-2; D uncertain. CDR3 sequence reads: CASSYSRPSMMGYTF. The CDR3 DNA reads as TGTGCCAGCAGTTACTCGAGGCCGTCCATGATGGGCTACACCTTC.